Listed here are 9 T cell receptor beta chains from one sample, sequenced in a study of Graves' ophthalmopathy and Graves' hyperthyroidism. RNA served as the template for amplifying TCR beta CDR3 regions. HTBI primers primed a first-round RT-PCR, and a second-round multiplex PCR followed. TCRdb re-analysed the multiplex PCR reads in MiXCR, keeping a single row per CDR3 protein. The data contain about 400,000 distinct CDR3 sequences, around 16% of them singletons. Sequenced input: peripheral blood. Every receptor here comes from a woman aged 18-29 years with Graves' ophthalmopathy.

This chain joins TRBV27 and TRBJ1-1; unclear D gene. The CDR3 runs to 14 residues. Per the germline V gene, CDR1 is MNHEY and CDR2 is SMNVEV (reference sequence). V lost 7 bases to trimming and J lost 4 bases, with 16 bases between them. CDR3 DNA: TGTGCCAGCACCTTAAATTTCGGCAGCACTGAAGCTTTCTTT. It translates to CASTLNFGSTEAFF.

V gene TRBV5-1 combines with J gene TRBJ2-7; D is unresolved. The CDR3 is 13 residues long. Germline CDR1 SGHRS, CDR2 YFSETQ. With 5 bases removed from V and 2 bases from J, the gap between germline ends came to 11 bases. CDR3 sequence reads: CASSPALTYEQYF. Here the CDR3 DNA reads TGCGCCAGCAGTCCTGCCCTAACCTACGAGCAGTACTTC. Based on the CDR3 plus reference TRBV5-1 and TRBJ2-7, the full variable domain is KAGVTQTPRYLIKTRGQQVTLSCSPISGHRSVSWYQQTPGQGLQFLFEYFSETQRNKGNFPGRFSGRQFSNSRSEMNVSTLELGDSALYLCASSPALTYEQYFGPGTRLTVT.

This clonotype was detected many times. The V gene is TRBV19, the J gene TRBJ1-1; the match to TRBD1 covers 8 bases. J lost 4 bases, V lost 5 bases, and 9 bases had no gene match. Germline V gene data show CDR1 as LNHDA and CDR2 as SQIVND (reference sequence). The CDR3 consists of 15 residues. CDR3 DNA sequence: TGTGCCAGTAGTTCGCCGACAGGGGCGGGCACTGAAGCTTTCTTT. It is translated as CASSSPTGAGTEAFF.

This clonotype was recorded many times. The chain joins TRBV15 to TRBJ2-3; no clear D. V was cut by 4 bases and J by 7 bases, with 12 bases left in between. Germline V gene lookup returns CDR1 LNHNV and CDR2 YYDKDF (reference sequence). The CDR3 is 13 residues long. The CDR3 loop is CATSKPGGYTQYF. CDR3 in DNA: TGTGCCACCAGCAAACCAGGTGGTTATACGCAGTATTTT. The variable domain in full, with the rest retrieved from reference TRBV15 and TRBJ2-3, is DAMVIQNPRYQVTQFGKPVTLSCSQTLNHNVMYWYQQKSSQAPKLLFHYYDKDFNNEADTPDNFQSRRPNTSFCFLDIRSPGLGDTAMYLCATSKPGGYTQYFGPGTRLTVL.

Ten or more counts support this clonotype. The chain links TRBV24-1 to TRBJ2-5; TRBD2 aligns across 9 bases. Looked up from germline, CDR1 is KGHDR and CDR2 is SFDVKD. V shed 3 bases and J 6 bases; nucleotides not matched to a gene: 7. This CDR3 has 15 residues. In nucleotides, the CDR3 is TGTGCCACCAGTGATGAGGGGACTAGCCTGCAGACCCAGTACTTC. Encoded protein: CATSDEGTSLQTQYF.

There are many counts of this clonotype. The CDR3 is CASSYKVASGSLEQETQYF. DNA of the CDR3: TGTGCCAGCAGTTATAAGGTCGCTAGCGGGAGTCTGGAGCAAGAGACCCAGTACTTC. The chain joins TRBV11-1 to TRBJ2-5; 10 nucleotides line up with TRBD2. Germline values: CDR1 SGHAT, CDR2 FQDESV (reference sequence). The CDR3 is 19 amino acids. Trimming cost V 6 bases and J 2 bases; bases outside gene matches: 18.

This clonotype was picked up many times. This CDR3 is CASSVRQGAGNYGYTF. CDR3 coding DNA: TGTGCCAGCAGTGTCCGGCAGGGGGCCGGGAACTATGGCTACACCTTC. The rearrangement links TRBV6-1 to TRBJ1-2; 8 bases align to TRBD1. Germline V gene sequence: CDR1 MNHNS, CDR2 SASEGT. With 4 bases clipped from V and 2 bases from J, the junction kept 9 bases outside the gene matches. CDR3 length: 16 amino acids.

Ten or more counts support this clonotype. The chain employs TRBV24-1 and TRBJ2-5; 8 bases fit TRBD2. The junction had 4 bases not matched to a gene; V was cut back by 2 bases and J by 6 bases. The CDR3 covers 14 residues. Germline V gene sequence: CDR1 KGHDR, CDR2 SFDVKD. As DNA, the CDR3 is TGTGCCACCAGTGATTCTCGCGGGAGGAAGACCCAGTACTTC. It translates to CATSDSRGRKTQYF.

This clonotype came up many times. The rearrangement uses TRBV12-3 or TRBV12-4 and TRBJ2-7, with D perhaps TRBD2 (6 bases). This CDR3 comprises 17 residues. Trimming removed 0 bases from V and 3 bases from J, with 18 bases in between. CDR3: CASSLALSGRPLYEQYF. CDR3 coding DNA: TGTGCCAGCAGTTTAGCGCTCAGTGGGAGGCCACTCTACGAGCAGTACTTC.